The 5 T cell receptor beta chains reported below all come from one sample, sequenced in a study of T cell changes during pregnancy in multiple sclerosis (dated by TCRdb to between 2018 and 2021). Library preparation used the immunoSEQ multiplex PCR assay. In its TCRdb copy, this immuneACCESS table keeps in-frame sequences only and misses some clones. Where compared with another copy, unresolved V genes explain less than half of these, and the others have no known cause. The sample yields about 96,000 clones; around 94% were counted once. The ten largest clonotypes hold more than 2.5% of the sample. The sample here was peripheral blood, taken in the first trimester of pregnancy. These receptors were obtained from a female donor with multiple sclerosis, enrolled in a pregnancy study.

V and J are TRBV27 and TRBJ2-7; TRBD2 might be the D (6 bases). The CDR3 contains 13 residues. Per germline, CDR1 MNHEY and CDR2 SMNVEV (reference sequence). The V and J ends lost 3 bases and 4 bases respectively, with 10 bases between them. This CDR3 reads CASSFGGGYEQYF. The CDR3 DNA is TGTGCCAGCAGTTTCGGCGGAGGGTACGAGCAGTACTTC.

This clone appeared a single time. The chain's CDR3 is CASRQGAETEAFF. The CDR3, as DNA: TGCGCCAGCAGACAGGGGGCGGAAACTGAAGCTTTCTTT. The gene calls are TRBV10-2 and TRBJ1-1; 9 nucleotides agree with TRBD1. V shed 6 bases, J shed 5 bases, and the junction held 4 bases outside the gene matches. Germline assignment: CDR1 WSHSY and CDR2 SAAADI. This CDR3 has 13 residues.

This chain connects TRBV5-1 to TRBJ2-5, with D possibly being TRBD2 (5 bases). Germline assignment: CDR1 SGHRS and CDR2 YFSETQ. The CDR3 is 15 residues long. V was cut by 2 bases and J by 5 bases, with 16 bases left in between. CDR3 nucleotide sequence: TGCGCCAGCAGCTTAGGGTTCGGGGAGAGCGAGACCCAGTACTTC. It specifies CASSLGFGESETQYF.

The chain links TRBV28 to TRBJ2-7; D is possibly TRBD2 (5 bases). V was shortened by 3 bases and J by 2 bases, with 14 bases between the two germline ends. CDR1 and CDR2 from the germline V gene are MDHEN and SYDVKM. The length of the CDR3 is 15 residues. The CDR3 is CASSFAAVFPYEQYF. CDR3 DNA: TGTGCCAGCAGTTTCGCAGCGGTATTCCCCTACGAGCAGTACTTC.

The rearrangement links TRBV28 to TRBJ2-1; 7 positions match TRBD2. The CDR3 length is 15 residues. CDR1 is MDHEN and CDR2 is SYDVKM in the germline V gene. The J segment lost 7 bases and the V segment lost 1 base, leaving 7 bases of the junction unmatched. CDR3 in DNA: TGTGCCAGCAGTTTATACGCGGGAGTCGGTAATGAGCAGTTCTTC. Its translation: CASSLYAGVGNEQFF.